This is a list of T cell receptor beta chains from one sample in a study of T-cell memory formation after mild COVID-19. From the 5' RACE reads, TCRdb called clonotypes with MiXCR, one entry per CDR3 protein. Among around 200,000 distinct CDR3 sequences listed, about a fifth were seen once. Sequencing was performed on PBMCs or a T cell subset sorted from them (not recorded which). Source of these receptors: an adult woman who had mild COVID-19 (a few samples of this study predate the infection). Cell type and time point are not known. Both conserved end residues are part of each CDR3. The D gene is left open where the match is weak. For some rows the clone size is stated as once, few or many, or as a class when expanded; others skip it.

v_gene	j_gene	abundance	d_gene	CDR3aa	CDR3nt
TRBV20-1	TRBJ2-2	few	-	CSARDADHAGGELFF	TGCAGTGCTAGAGACGCTGACCATGCGGGCGGGGAGCTGTTTTTT
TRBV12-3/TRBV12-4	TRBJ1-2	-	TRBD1	CASSRAQTGVGRYTF	TGTGCCAGCAGTCGCGCCCAAACAGGGGTGGGGCGCTACACCTTC
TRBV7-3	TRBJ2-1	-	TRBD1	CASSAGTDSEQFF	TGTGCCAGCAGCGCCGGGACAGATTCGGAGCAGTTCTTC
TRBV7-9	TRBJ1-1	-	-	CASSLSTTGEAFF	TGTGCCAGCAGCTTATCAACTACAGGGGAAGCTTTCTTT
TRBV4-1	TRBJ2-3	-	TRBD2	CASSQVALAGSDTQYF	TGCGCCAGCAGCCAAGTGGCATTAGCGGGGTCGGATACGCAGTATTTT
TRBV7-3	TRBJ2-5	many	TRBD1	CASSPGGTHRGRETQYF	TGTGCCAGCAGCCCCGGGGGGACTCACAGGGGGCGAGAGACCCAGTACTTC
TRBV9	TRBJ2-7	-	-	CASSVGSGLYEQYF	TGTGCCAGCAGCGTAGGTAGCGGCCTCTACGAGCAGTACTTC
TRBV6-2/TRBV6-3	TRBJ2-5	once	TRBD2	CASSPLAGGRTQYF	TGTGCCAGCAGTCCACTAGCGGGAGGAAGGACCCAGTACTTC
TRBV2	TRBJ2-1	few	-	CASMVPVLTSYNEQFF	TGTGCCAGCATGGTCCCGGTTCTGACCTCCTACAATGAGCAGTTCTTC
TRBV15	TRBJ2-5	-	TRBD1	CATSARDSLRETQYF	TGTGCCACCAGCGCGAGGGACAGCCTCAGGGAGACCCAGTACTTC
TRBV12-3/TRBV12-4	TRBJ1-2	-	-	CASSLHGQPNYGYTF	TGTGCCAGCAGTTTACACGGACAACCTAACTATGGCTACACCTTC
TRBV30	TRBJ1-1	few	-	CAWSWGAEAFF	TGTGCCTGGAGTTGGGGAGCTGAAGCTTTCTTT
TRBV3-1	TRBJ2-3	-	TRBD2	CASSQVERGFPGTQYF	TGTGCCAGCAGCCAAGTGGAGCGGGGATTCCCCGGTACGCAGTATTTT
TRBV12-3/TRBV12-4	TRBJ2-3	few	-	CASSFPDDLSTDTQYF	TGTGCCAGCAGTTTCCCCGATGACCTTAGCACAGATACGCAGTATTTT
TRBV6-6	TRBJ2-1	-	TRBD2	CASSLTSGRTYNEQFF	TGTGCCAGCAGCCTTACTAGCGGGAGGACCTACAATGAGCAGTTCTTC
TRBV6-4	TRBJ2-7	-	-	CARSDYLGSYEQYF	TGTGCCAGAAGTGATTATTTGGGGAGCTACGAGCAGTACTTC
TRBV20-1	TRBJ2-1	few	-	CSARIAEEQFF	TGCAGTGCTAGAATAGCAGAGGAGCAGTTCTTC